This entry is about one TCR beta chain. Germline V gives CDR1 LNHDA, CDR2 SQIVND (reference sequence). V was trimmed by 3 bases and J by 4 bases, leaving 16 bases between them. The CDR3 length is 16 residues. The sample is drawn from a study of T cell changes during pregnancy in multiple sclerosis. Libraries were prepared by immunoSEQ multiplex PCR; TCRdb keeps only in-frame clonotypes and omits some of them. The top ten hold roughly 0.79% of the sample, which has 25,000 to 30,000 clones, 89% seen once. The rearrangement uses TRBV19 and TRBJ1-5; no definite D call. The sequencing used CD4+ T cells from peripheral blood mononuclear cells, collected in the second trimester of pregnancy. The receptor was isolated from a female donor with multiple sclerosis, enrolled in a pregnancy study. The CDR3 sequence is CASSIPGSLGNQPQHF. The CDR3 DNA reads TGTGCCAGTAGTATCCCCGGGAGCCTGGGTAATCAGCCCCAGCATTTT.